The text below deals with one T cell receptor beta chain. Its antigen is unidentified. This sample was taken from a study of T cells in Graves' hyperthyroidism and ophthalmopathy. Findings and limits, study-wide: Ophthalmopathy got predicted by the model a median around six months before its onset.

Authors of the study amplified TCR beta CDR3 regions from RNA transcripts. First-round RT-PCR targeting the TCR CDR3 was performed with the HTBI primer set. MiXCR, run by TCRdb on the multiplex PCR reads, gives a single entry per CDR3 protein. Among 500,000 to 550,000 distinct CDR3 sequences listed, around 20% were seen once. V was pared by 4 bases and J by 4 bases, with 21 bases between. Germline values: CDR1 DFQATT, CDR2 SNEGSKA (reference sequence). The CDR3 sequence is 16 residues long. Exclusion of a patient resulted from uncontrolled infection, other autoimmune disease, pregnancy or lactation. The TCR was taken from a man aged 40-50 years with Graves' ophthalmopathy. V is TRBV20-1 and J is TRBJ2-3; possibly TRBD2 for D (5 bases). Sequencing input: blood. The CDR3 DNA sequence: TGCAGTGCTACAAATCCGGGGATCGATATCGCAGATACGCAGTATTTT. It yields the protein CSATNPGIDIADTQYF.